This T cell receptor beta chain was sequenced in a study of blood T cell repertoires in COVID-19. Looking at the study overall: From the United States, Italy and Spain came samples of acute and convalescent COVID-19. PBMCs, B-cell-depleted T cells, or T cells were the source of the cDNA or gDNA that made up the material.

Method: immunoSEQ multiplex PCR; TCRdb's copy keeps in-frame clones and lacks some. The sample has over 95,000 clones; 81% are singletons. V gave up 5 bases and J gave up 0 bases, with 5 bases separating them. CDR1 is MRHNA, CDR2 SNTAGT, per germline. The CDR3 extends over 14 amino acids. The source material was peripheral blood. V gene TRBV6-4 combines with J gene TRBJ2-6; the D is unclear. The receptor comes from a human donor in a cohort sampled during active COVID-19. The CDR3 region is CASSRSSGANVLTF. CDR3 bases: TGTGCCAGCAGTCGTTCCTCTGGGGCCAACGTCCTGACTTTC.